These 26 T cell receptor beta chains were all obtained from the same sample, sequenced in a study of OX40 agonist ivuxolimab in advanced cancers. The library was prepared using the immunoSEQ multiplex PCR assay. TCRdb stores this immuneACCESS table with in-frame sequences only. Part of the clones is absent; in the studies checked, under half of the shortfall reflects unresolved V genes, and no reason is known for the rest. For this sample there are over 80,000 clones; roughly 92% appear just once. Jointly, the top ten make up roughly 1.1% of the sample. Source: CD4+ or CD8+ T cells sorted from blood, taken in a trial of the OX40 agonist ivuxolimab. These receptors were taken from an adult with an advanced solid tumor such as melanoma, head and neck, liver or kidney cancer.

This clone was counted a single time. The V gene is TRBV7-8, the J gene TRBJ1-5, with 7 nucleotides matching TRBD1. The J segment lost 0 bases and the V segment lost 3 bases, leaving 2 bases of the junction unmatched. The length of the CDR3 is 15 residues. Per the germline V gene, CDR1 is SGHVS and CDR2 is FQNEAQ. CDR3 sequence: CASSFRTGSNQPQHF. CDR3 in DNA: TGTGCCAGCAGCTTCCGGACAGGTAGCAATCAGCCCCAGCATTTT.

The chain carries TRBV2 and TRBJ2-3, with 7 bases matching TRBD2. CDR3 length equals 13 residues. Germline trimming cut 7 bases from V and 3 bases from J; bases unmatched to any gene: 4. Germline CDR1 is SNHLY and CDR2 is FYNNEI. Here the CDR3 DNA reads TGTGCCAGCACGGGGGGTATGACAGATACGCAGTATTTT. Encoded protein: CASTGGMTDTQYF.

This chain connects TRBV10-2 to TRBJ2-7; D is possibly TRBD2 (6 bases). The V and J ends lost 6 bases and 3 bases respectively, with 15 bases between them. This CDR3 contains 14 residues. Germline lookup yields CDR1 WSHSY and CDR2 SAAADI. The CDR3 sequence is CASRPLTGSYEQYF. CDR3 DNA: TGCGCCAGCAGGCCTCTTACCGGGAGCTACGAGCAGTACTTC.

On this clone: The sample carries other DNA sequences with the same CDR3. The chain links TRBV5-1 to TRBJ2-3; D is uncertain. V was pared by 0 bases and J by 1 base, with 3 bases between. The CDR3 has 13 residues. Looked up from germline, CDR1 is SGHRS and CDR2 is YFSETQ. DNA for the CDR3: TGCGCCAGCAGCTTGGATGGCACAGATACGCAGTATTTT. This sequence encodes CASSLDGTDTQYF.

The J gene is TRBJ1-1, the V gene TRBV7-9, with TRBD1 identical over 7 bases. CDR1 and CDR2 from the germline V gene are SEHNR and FQNEAQ (reference sequence). V shed 5 bases and J 0 bases; nucleotides not matched to a gene: 3. This CDR3 has 14 amino acids. The CDR3 loop reads CASSRGQMNTEAFF. As DNA, the CDR3 is TGTGCCAGCAGCCGGGGACAGATGAACACTGAAGCTTTCTTT.

This chain uses TRBV10-3 with TRBJ1-2; D uncertain. The CDR3 is made up of 12 amino acids. Germline lookup yields CDR1 ENHRY and CDR2 SYGVKD. Between the trimmed V and J ends, which lost 3 bases and 1 base, there was a span of 3 bases. The CDR3 DNA reads TGTGCCATCAGTGAAAATAACTATGGCTACACCTTC. Translated, it gives CAISENNYGYTF.

The rearrangement uses TRBV19 and TRBJ2-6; 9 positions agree with TRBD1. CDR1 and CDR2 from the germline V gene are LNHDA and SQIVND (reference sequence). V shed 4 bases, J shed 14 bases, and the junction held 12 bases outside the gene matches. The CDR3 length is 15 residues. CDR3 in amino acids: CASSTETGGFLILTF. Written as DNA, the CDR3 is TGTGCCAGTAGTACCGAGACAGGGGGTTTTTTAATCCTGACTTTC. Based on the CDR3 plus reference TRBV19 and TRBJ2-6, the full variable domain is DGGITQSPKYLFRKEGQNVTLSCEQNLNHDAMYWYRQDPGQGLRLIYYSQIVNDFQKGDIAEGYSVSREKKESFPLTVTSAQKNPTAFYLCASSTETGGFLILTFGAGSRLTVL.

The chain couples TRBV29-1 to TRBJ1-1; 7 bases are shared with TRBD1. Germline assignment: CDR1 SQVTM and CDR2 ANQGSEA. The CDR3 loop spans 15 amino acids. V shed 4 bases and J 1 base; nucleotides not matched to a gene: 9. The CDR3 DNA follows: TGCAGCGTTGGTCCCCTTGGGACAGAGAACACTGAAGCTTTCTTT. Amino acids: CSVGPLGTENTEAFF.

This rearrangement joins TRBV19 to TRBJ2-7, with D perhaps matching TRBD2 (5 bases). Trimming left V 4 bases short and J 1 base short, with 14 bases between. The CDR3 covers 15 residues. Germline CDR1 LNHDA, CDR2 SQIVND (reference sequence). The chain's CDR3 is CASSTGLPASYEQYF. CDR3 coding DNA: TGTGCCAGTAGTACAGGACTTCCTGCTTCCTACGAGCAGTACTTC. The full variable domain, rest sourced from reference TRBV19 and TRBJ2-7, is DGGITQSPKYLFRKEGQNVTLSCEQNLNHDAMYWYRQDPGQGLRLIYYSQIVNDFQKGDIAEGYSVSREKKESFPLTVTSAQKNPTAFYLCASSTGLPASYEQYFGPGTRLTVT.

The rearrangement uses TRBV19 and TRBJ1-1; D gene unclear. Trimming cost V 1 base and J 1 base, with 7 bases left between them. This CDR3 has 14 residues. Looked up from germline, CDR1 is LNHDA and CDR2 is SQIVND (reference sequence). The CDR3 loop reads CASSIGVENTEAFF. In DNA, the CDR3 is TGTGCCAGTAGTATAGGGGTCGAGAACACTGAAGCTTTCTTT.

The chain has TRBV28 and TRBJ2-7, with 7 bases aligning to TRBD1. Germline CDR1 and CDR2: MDHEN and SYDVKM. V lost 4 bases, J lost 3 bases, and 6 bases stayed unmatched. CDR3 length: 14 amino acids. The CDR3 region has the DNA TGTGCCAGCAGTTCCGGGACAGCATACTACGAGCAGTACTTC. Encoded protein: CASSSGTAYYEQYF.

CDR3 residues: CSVQPIAGGSNEQFF. As DNA, the CDR3 is TGCAGCGTTCAACCAATAGCGGGAGGGTCTAATGAGCAGTTCTTC. The chain recombines TRBV29-1 with TRBJ2-1, with TRBD2 matching 11 bases. Germline trimming cut 5 bases from V and 7 bases from J; bases unmatched to any gene: 10. The CDR3 is 15 amino acids. The germline V gene has CDR1 SQVTM and CDR2 ANQGSEA.

The chain combines TRBV11-3 with TRBJ2-2, with TRBD2 matching 13 bases. V lost 5 bases and J lost 7; bases outside the gene matches: 16. Germline values: CDR1 SGHNT, CDR2 YENEEA. This CDR3 contains 19 residues. The CDR3 region is CASSRETGLAGVSSGELFF. The CDR3 DNA is TGTGCCAGCAGCCGGGAGACAGGACTAGCGGGAGTTTCGAGCGGGGAGCTGTTTTTT.

V and J are TRBV2 and TRBJ2-2; 7 positions agree with TRBD2. Germline values: CDR1 SNHLY, CDR2 FYNNEI. V gave up 6 bases and J gave up 4 bases; unmatched junction bases: 5. This CDR3 region has 14 residues. This chain's CDR3 is CASRTRLATGELFF. The CDR3 region has the DNA TGTGCCAGCAGGACCCGACTAGCCACCGGGGAGCTGTTTTTT.

J is TRBJ2-1 and V is TRBV7-8; the D call may be TRBD1 or TRBD2 (7 bases each). Germline CDR1 SGHVS, CDR2 FQNEAQ. This CDR3 region has 16 residues. V was shortened by 6 bases and J by 9 bases, with 24 bases between the two germline ends. CDR3: CASSLGTAGLSGEQFF. DNA of the CDR3: TGTGCCAGCAGTTTGGGGACAGCGGGACTCTCCGGTGAGCAGTTCTTC.

The V and J genes are TRBV28 and TRBJ2-7; D unresolved. The CDR3 spans 13 residues. CDR1 is MDHEN, CDR2 SYDVKM, per germline. The V gene lost 6 bases and the J gene lost 3 bases, with 12 bases spanning the gap. CDR3 bases: TGTGCCAGCAGAGGGCAGGCATACTACGAGCAGTACTTC. It yields the protein CASRGQAYYEQYF.

The sample holds a few counts of this clone. The CDR3 sequence is CASSWAENQPQHF. DNA of the CDR3: TGTGCCAGCAGCTGGGCGGAGAATCAGCCCCAGCATTTT. This chain joins TRBV7-9 and TRBJ1-5; D is unresolved. This CDR3 spans 13 amino acids. V dropped 4 bases and J dropped 4 bases, with 8 bases sitting between them. Looked up from germline, CDR1 is SEHNR and CDR2 is FQNEAQ (reference sequence).

This sequence joins TRBV29-1 and TRBJ2-3; 11 bases match TRBD2. After removal of 1 base from V and 5 bases from J, the junction contained 8 bases not matched to a gene. The CDR3 consists of 16 residues. Germline V gives CDR1 SQVTM, CDR2 ANQGSEA. As DNA, the CDR3 is TGCAGCGTTGAAGTCCCTAGCGGGAGGAGAATAGATACGCAGTATTTT. Protein product: CSVEVPSGRRIDTQYF.

This sequence joins TRBV14 and TRBJ2-7, with D uncertain. With 0 bases removed from V and 7 bases from J, the gap between germline ends came to 7 bases. CDR3 length: 12 amino acids. Germline CDR1 SGHDN, CDR2 FVKESK. Written as DNA, the CDR3 is TGTGCCAGCAGCCAAGAGAATTTTGAGCAGTACTTC. It yields the protein CASSQENFEQYF.

This clone was seen once. This chain links TRBV4-3 with TRBJ2-7, with TRBD2 matching 9 bases. The CDR3 totals 17 residues. Trimming at V came to 0 bases and at J to 6 bases, leaving 12 bases not matched to a gene. Germline values: CDR1 LGHNA, CDR2 YSLEER. The DNA of the CDR3 is TGCGCCAGCAGCCAAGATCCTCCCCTAGCGGGAACGGTCGAGCAGTACTTC. Its protein is CASSQDPPLAGTVEQYF.

The J gene is TRBJ1-2, the V gene TRBV19; D is ambiguous. The CDR3 consists of 13 residues. Germline CDR1 reads LNHDA; CDR2 reads SQIVND (reference sequence). V was pared by 6 bases and J by 4 bases, with 12 bases between. The CDR3: CASRTTQGYGYTF. CDR3 nucleotide sequence: TGTGCCAGTAGGACAACCCAAGGCTATGGCTACACCTTC.

The chain has TRBV7-9 and TRBJ1-4, with TRBD1 matching 8 bases. V lost 4 bases to trimming and J lost 12 bases; unmatched junction nucleotides: 10. The V gene's germline CDR1 is SEHNR and CDR2 FQNEAQ (reference sequence). The CDR3 runs 14 residues. In nucleotides, the CDR3 is TGTGCCAGCAGCTCAGGAGGACAGGGTAGCGAACTGTTTTTT. As protein: CASSSGGQGSELFF.

This clone showed up just once. Written as DNA, the CDR3 is TGTGCCAGCAGTTTAGGCACCACCGGGGAGCTGTTTTTT. Amino acid sequence: CASSLGTTGELFF. The chain joins TRBV28 to TRBJ2-2; D is unresolved. The ends were cut back, 2 bases at V and 4 bases at J, with 5 bases in the middle. CDR1 MDHEN and CDR2 SYDVKM come from the germline V gene. The CDR3 is 13 amino acids. The variable domain in full, with the rest retrieved from reference TRBV28 and TRBJ2-2, is DVKVTQSSRYLVKRTGEKVFLECVQDMDHENMFWYRQDPGLGLRLIYFSYDVKMKEKGDIPEGYSVSREKKERFSLILESASTNQTSMYLCASSLGTTGELFFGEGSRLTVL.

The chain combines TRBV6-5 with TRBJ1-5; 10 nucleotides align to TRBD1. The CDR3 length is 15 residues. V trimming: 4 bases; J trimming: 7 bases; junction bases outside the gene matches: 7. Per the germline V gene, CDR1 is MNHEY and CDR2 is SVGAGI. The CDR3 loop reads CASSLSGTGVQPQHF. The CDR3 region has the DNA TGTGCCAGCAGTTTATCCGGGACAGGGGTACAGCCCCAGCATTTT.

This clone was recorded once. CDR3 DNA sequence: TGTGCCAGCAGACGGACTAGCGATTACAATGAGCAGTTCTTC. This gives the protein CASRRTSDYNEQFF. The chain is built from TRBV28 and TRBJ2-1, with 9 nucleotides matching TRBD2. After removal of 6 bases from V and 4 bases from J, the junction contained 4 bases not matched to a gene. Germline CDR1 is MDHEN and CDR2 is SYDVKM. The CDR3 runs to 14 residues.

The gene calls are TRBV10-3 and TRBJ2-1; 10 nucleotides agree with TRBD2. The CDR3 sequence is 17 residues long. Germline CDR1 and CDR2: ENHRY and SYGVKD. Trimming took 3 bases from V and 0 from J; bases not matched to a gene: 5. The CDR3, as DNA: TGTGCCATCAGTGATGGCCTAGCGGGAGTCTCCTACAATGAGCAGTTCTTC. This encodes CAISDGLAGVSYNEQFF.